Included here is one T cell receptor beta chain sequence, with context. Its antigen remains unknown. Other DNA variants within this sample encode the same CDR3. Pooling covered second doses at about 4 or about 12 weeks. The data originate from a study of T cell responses to AZD1222 COVID-19 vaccine. Method: immunoSEQ multiplex PCR; TCRdb's copy keeps in-frame clones and lacks some. This table holds roughly 150,000 clones, approximately 91% found once. Whole-study findings and limits: Reports indicate that nearly half of spike-specific TCRs are directed at unmutated variant regions. Repertoire samples came only from after the peak T cell response. Donors were largely white British and mainly female; clonal diversity was possibly underestimated.

Source: peripheral blood, taken 28 days after the second AZD1222 dose. The clonotype was recovered from an adult who received the AZD1222 COVID-19 vaccine.

The CDR3 DNA follows: TGTGCCACCAGCTTACGGACTCCGGGACACCAAGAGACCCAGTACTTC. As protein: CATSLRTPGHQETQYF. The chain employs TRBV24-1 and TRBJ2-5, with D possibly called TRBD1 or TRBD2 (5 bases each). V was pared by 7 bases and J by 0 bases, with 17 bases between. The CDR3 runs 16 residues. Looked up from germline, CDR1 is KGHDR and CDR2 is SFDVKD.